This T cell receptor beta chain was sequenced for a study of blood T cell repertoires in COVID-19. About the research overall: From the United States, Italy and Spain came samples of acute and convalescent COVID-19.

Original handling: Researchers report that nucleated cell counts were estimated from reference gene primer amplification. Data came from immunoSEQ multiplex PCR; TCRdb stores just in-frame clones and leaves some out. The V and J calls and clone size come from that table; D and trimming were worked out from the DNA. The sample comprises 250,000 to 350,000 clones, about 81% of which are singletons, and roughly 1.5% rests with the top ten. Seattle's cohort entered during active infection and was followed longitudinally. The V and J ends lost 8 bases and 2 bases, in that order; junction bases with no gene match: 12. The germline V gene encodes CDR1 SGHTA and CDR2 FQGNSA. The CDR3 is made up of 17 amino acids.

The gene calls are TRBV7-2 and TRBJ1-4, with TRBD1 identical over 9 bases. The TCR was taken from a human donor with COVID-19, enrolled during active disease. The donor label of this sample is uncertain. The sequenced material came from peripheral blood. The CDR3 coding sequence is TGTGCCAGCTCTCCGGGACAGGGCTTATGGACTAATGAAAAACTGTTTTTT. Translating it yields CASSPGQGLWTNEKLFF.